Listed here are 14 T cell receptor beta chains from one sample, sequenced in a study of response to subunit inactivated influenza vaccine. TCRdb re-called the RT-PCR reads with MiXCR, one entry per CDR3 protein. The repertoire holds hundreds of thousands of distinct CDR3 sequences, with approximately 13% as singletons. The sequencing used PBMCs from blood, collected 14 days before vaccination. These TCRs come from a man between 50 and 59 years old who received an inactivated influenza vaccine.

This clonotype has a count of ten or more. The chain carries TRBV4-1 and TRBJ2-7; D ambiguous. The V end lost 3 bases, the J end lost 2 bases, and 5 bases lay between the germline ends. Germline CDR1 is MGHRA and CDR2 is YSYEKL. The CDR3 covers 12 residues. CDR3 amino acids: CASSQGTYEQYF. In DNA form, the CDR3 reads TGCGCCAGCAGCCAGGGTACCTACGAGCAGTACTTC.

The V call is TRBV5-1, the J call TRBJ2-2; TRBD1 matches at 8 bases. The V gene's germline CDR1 is SGHRS and CDR2 YFSETQ. The CDR3 extends over 16 amino acids. Unmatched junction bases numbered 9, after V lost 7 bases and J lost 1 base. In nucleotides, the CDR3 is TGCGCCAGCGGACAGGGCACCTCGGGGAACACCGGGGAGCTGTTTTTT. Translated, it gives CASGQGTSGNTGELFF. The full variable domain, rest sourced from reference TRBV5-1 and TRBJ2-2, is KAGVTQTPRYLIKTRGQQVTLSCSPISGHRSVSWYQQTPGQGLQFLFEYFSETQRNKGNFPGRFSGRQFSNSRSEMNVSTLELGDSALYLCASGQGTSGNTGELFFGEGSRLTVL.

This clonotype was detected only a few times. The chain has TRBV4-1 and TRBJ2-3; TRBD2 matches at 10 bases. The CDR3 runs 17 residues. The germline CDR1 and CDR2 sequences are MGHRA and YSYEKL. V gave up 0 bases and J gave up 4 bases; unmatched junction bases: 7. CDR3 bases: TGCGCCAGCAGCCAAGAAGAGCGGGGGGGCTTGGCAGATACGCAGTATTTT. It is translated as CASSQEERGGLADTQYF.

V and J are TRBV29-1 and TRBJ2-5; TRBD1 matches at 9 bases. V lost 6 bases, J lost 5 bases, and 7 bases stayed unmatched. CDR3 length: 13 residues. Germline V lookup: CDR1 SQVTM, CDR2 ANQGSEA. CDR3 region: CSVLRGTGETQYF. CDR3 DNA sequence: TGCAGCGTGCTCAGAGGGACAGGGGAGACCCAGTACTTC.

This clonotype was picked up a small number of times. DNA of the CDR3: TGCGCCAGCAGCCAAGATCTAGACTATGGCTACACCTTC. Amino acids: CASSQDLDYGYTF. This chain joins TRBV4-3 and TRBJ1-2, with D hard to call. Per germline, CDR1 LGHNA and CDR2 YSLEER. The V end was cut by 0 bases, the J end by 3 bases, with 5 bases between. This CDR3 comprises 13 residues.

This clonotype turned up a few times. The DNA for the CDR3 is TGTGCCAGCAGCTTAGGTGCTGGCCGCGCCACTGAAGCTTTCTTT. Amino acids: CASSLGAGRATEAFF. The gene calls are TRBV7-3 and TRBJ1-1, with D uncertain. The length of the CDR3 is 15 residues. The germline CDR1 and CDR2 sequences are SGHTA and FQGTGA. Trimming cost V 2 bases and J 4 bases, with 14 bases left between them.

This clonotype was seen a few times. This sequence joins TRBV6-5 and TRBJ2-1, with a weak D call TRBD2 (6 bases). The germline gives CDR1 MNHEY, CDR2 SVGAGI. The CDR3 contains 17 residues. Deletions cut 0 bases from V and 2 bases from J, with 14 bases between. The CDR3, as DNA: TGTGCCAGCAGTTACTCCCGGGGCGGGGCACCCTACAATGAGCAGTTCTTC. Its translation is CASSYSRGGAPYNEQFF.

This clonotype was detected only a few times. The chain joins TRBV7-2 to TRBJ2-1; 8 bases are shared with TRBD1. With 7 bases clipped from V and 7 bases from J, the junction kept 9 bases outside the gene matches. Germline lookup yields CDR1 SGHTA and CDR2 FQGNSA. CDR3 length equals 14 residues. The chain's CDR3 is CASTPAGGWNEQFF. The CDR3 nucleotides are TGTGCCAGCACCCCCGCAGGGGGCTGGAATGAGCAGTTCTTC.

This clonotype was recorded at least ten times. The junction departs from the called germline gene at one end, perhaps through a read error. The chain is built from TRBV5-6 and TRBJ2-1; D is ambiguous. CDR3 length equals 9 residues. Germline V CDR1 and CDR2: SGHDT, YYEEEE. The CDR3 region has the DNA TGTGCCAGCAGCCCTCCTAGTATCTTC. Translation gives CASSPPSIF.

This clonotype was observed many times. V is TRBV28 and J is TRBJ2-7; D unclear. V was trimmed by 10 bases and J by 2 bases, leaving 15 bases between them. CDR3 size: 13 residues. Per germline, CDR1 MDHEN and CDR2 SYDVKM. The CDR3 bases are TGTGCCATCTCGCCGTCCGGTACCTACGAGCAGTACTTC. Amino acid sequence: CAISPSGTYEQYF.

J is TRBJ2-6 and V is TRBV9, with unresolved D. CDR3 size: 17 residues. V was clipped by 0 bases and J by 0 bases, with 10 bases between them. Germline CDR1 and CDR2: SGDLS and YYNGEE. The chain's CDR3 is CASSVAISSSGANVLTF. The CDR3 DNA reads as TGTGCCAGCAGCGTAGCCATCTCTAGCTCTGGGGCCAACGTCCTGACTTTC.

This rearrangement joins TRBV29-1 to TRBJ2-7; TRBD2 matches at 13 bases. V trimming: 6 bases; J trimming: 3 bases; junction bases outside the gene matches: 8. CDR3 length: 15 amino acids. Per the germline V gene, CDR1 is SQVTM and CDR2 is ANQGSEA. The CDR3 nucleotides read TGCAGCGTGGAGGGACTAGCGGGATCGCACTACGAGCAGTACTTC. It yields the protein CSVEGLAGSHYEQYF.

This clonotype was seen more than once but under ten times. J is TRBJ2-7 and V is TRBV29-1, with D maybe TRBD2 (6 bases). Germline values: CDR1 SQVTM, CDR2 ANQGSEA. CDR3 length: 15 amino acids. Trimming cost V 3 bases and J 1 base, with 16 bases left between them. The CDR3 loop is CSVEGYGSRSYEQYF. CDR3 DNA: TGCAGCGTTGAGGGTTACGGGAGTCGGTCCTACGAGCAGTACTTC.

In this sample, this clonotype turned up a few times. CDR3 nucleotides: TGCGCCAGCAGCTTTCCAGGGGCGGCCGCAAAAGAGACCCAGTACTTC. This encodes CASSFPGAAAKETQYF. V usage is TRBV5-1 and J usage is TRBJ2-5; D is perhaps TRBD1 (6 bases). V shed 2 bases and J shed 3 bases, with 17 bases lying between them. Germline V gene data show CDR1 as SGHRS and CDR2 as YFSETQ. The CDR3 has 16 residues.